The rows below give T cell receptor beta chains drawn from one sample of a study of cytotoxic CD8 clonotypes in ibrutinib-treated CLL. The protocol was immunoSEQ multiplex PCR, while the TCRdb copy is restricted to in-frame clones and leaves out a portion. This table has 35,000 to 50,000 clones, less than 85% appearing once. The sample was PBMCs, taken at disease progression, from a patient treated with ibrutinib. These receptors came from a human donor with chronic lymphocytic leukemia. CDR3s include the opening cysteine and the closing phenylalanine or tryptophan. Each record gives: J gene, clone size, D gene, V gene, CDR3 DNA, CDR3 protein. The D gene is left open where the match is weak. Clone size is given for some rows only: seen once, a few or many times, or a class if the clone is expanded.

j_call: TRBJ2-2; clone_size: NA; d_call: NA; v_call: TRBV5-1; cdr3_nt: TGCGCCAGCAGCTTGCGCCCGAACACCGGGGAGCTGTTTTTT; cdr3_aa: CASSLRPNTGELFF
j_call: TRBJ1-2; clone_size: few; d_call: TRBD1; v_call: TRBV2; cdr3_nt: TGTGCCAGCAGTTCGACAGGGGCCTACTTCTTAGTAGACCCTTCTGACTATGGCTACACCTTC; cdr3_aa: CASSSTGAYFLVDPSDYGYTF
j_call: TRBJ2-1; clone_size: NA; d_call: NA; v_call: TRBV25-1; cdr3_nt: TGTGCCAGCACCATAGTTGGTGCCAATGAGCAGTTCTTC; cdr3_aa: CASTIVGANEQFF
j_call: TRBJ1-1; clone_size: once; d_call: TRBD1; v_call: TRBV11-2; cdr3_nt: TGTGCCAGCAGCTTAATGGGGGCAGGGGGCACTGAAGCTTTCTTT; cdr3_aa: CASSLMGAGGTEAFF
j_call: TRBJ2-2; clone_size: few; d_call: NA; v_call: TRBV7-8; cdr3_nt: TGTGCCAGCAGCCCCTCAACTAGCTCGAGCACCGGGGAGCTGTTTTTT; cdr3_aa: CASSPSTSSSTGELFF
j_call: TRBJ1-1; clone_size: NA; d_call: TRBD1; v_call: TRBV5-1; cdr3_nt: TGCGCCAGCAGGACCGGAGCGGGACAGGGGGTCACTGAAGCTTTCTTT; cdr3_aa: CASRTGAGQGVTEAFF
j_call: TRBJ2-1; clone_size: NA; d_call: TRBD2; v_call: TRBV4-2; cdr3_nt: TGTGCCAGCAGCCAAGCCGGGACTAGCGGATACAATGAGCAGTTCTTC; cdr3_aa: CASSQAGTSGYNEQFF
j_call: TRBJ2-7; clone_size: few; d_call: NA; v_call: TRBV6-6; cdr3_nt: TGTGCCAGCAGCTGGACGCTTTACGAGCAGTACTTC; cdr3_aa: CASSWTLYEQYF
j_call: TRBJ2-4; clone_size: NA; d_call: NA; v_call: TRBV11-2; cdr3_nt: TGTGCCAGCAGCTCGCCGGAGGGACTTGGAGCCAAAAACATTCAGTACTTC; cdr3_aa: CASSSPEGLGAKNIQYF
j_call: TRBJ1-1; clone_size: few; d_call: NA; v_call: TRBV29-1; cdr3_nt: TGCAGCGCCGTCCGCAGCGACACTGAAGCTTTCTTT; cdr3_aa: CSAVRSDTEAFF
j_call: TRBJ2-2; clone_size: once; d_call: NA; v_call: TRBV5-4; cdr3_nt: TGTGCCAGCAGCCCCGGGACTCCGAACACCGGGGAGCTGTTTTTT; cdr3_aa: CASSPGTPNTGELFF